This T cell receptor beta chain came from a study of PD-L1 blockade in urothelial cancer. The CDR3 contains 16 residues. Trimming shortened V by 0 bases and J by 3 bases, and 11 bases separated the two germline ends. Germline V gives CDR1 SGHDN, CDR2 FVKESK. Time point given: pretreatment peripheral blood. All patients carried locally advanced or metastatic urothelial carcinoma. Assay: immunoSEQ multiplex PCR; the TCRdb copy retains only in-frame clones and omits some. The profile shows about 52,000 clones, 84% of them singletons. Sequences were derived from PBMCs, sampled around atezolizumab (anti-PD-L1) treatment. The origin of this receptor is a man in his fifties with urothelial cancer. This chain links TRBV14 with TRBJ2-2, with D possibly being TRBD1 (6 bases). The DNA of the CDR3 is TGTGCCAGCAGCCAAGATTCAGGGGTGTACACCGGGGAGCTGTTTTTT. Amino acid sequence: CASSQDSGVYTGELFF.